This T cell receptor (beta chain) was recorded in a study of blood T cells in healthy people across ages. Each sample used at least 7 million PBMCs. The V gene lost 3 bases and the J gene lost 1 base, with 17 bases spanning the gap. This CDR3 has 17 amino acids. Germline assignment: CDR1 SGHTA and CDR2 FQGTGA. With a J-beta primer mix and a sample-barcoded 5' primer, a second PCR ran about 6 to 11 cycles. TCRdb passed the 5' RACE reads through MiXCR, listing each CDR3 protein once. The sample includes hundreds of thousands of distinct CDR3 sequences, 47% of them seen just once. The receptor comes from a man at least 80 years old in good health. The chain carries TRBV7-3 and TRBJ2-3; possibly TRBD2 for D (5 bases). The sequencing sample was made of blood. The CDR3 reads CASSFAPVAPGTDTQYF. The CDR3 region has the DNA TGTGCCAGCAGCTTCGCCCCGGTAGCGCCAGGCACAGATACGCAGTATTTT.